Below, 13 T cell receptor beta chains from the same sample are listed, as sequenced in a study of T cell responses to AZD1222 COVID-19 vaccine listed by TCRdb under 2021. The library came from the immunoSEQ multiplex PCR assay. TCRdb mirrors the immuneACCESS table, restricted to in-frame sequences. Some clones are absent from its copies; in checked studies, under half trace to an unresolved V gene, and the reason for the others is unknown. This sample comprises fewer than 120,000 clones, about 85% of them detected only once. The leading ten clones occupy about 3.3% of the sample. According to the study, the label for this sample's time point signals: baseline before first vaccination. Material: peripheral blood, obtained on day 0 of AZD1222 vaccination. These receptors originate from an adult in good health.

The chain joins TRBV18 to TRBJ1-2; D gene unclear. Deletions cut 1 base from V and 1 base from J, with 4 bases between. The germline CDR1 and CDR2 sequences are KGHSH and LQKENI. This CDR3 is built from 13 residues. This chain's CDR3 is CASSPLDNYGYTF. The CDR3 DNA reads TGTGCCAGCTCACCACTGGATAACTATGGCTACACCTTC.

This chain joins TRBV6-1 and TRBJ2-7; perhaps D is TRBD1 or TRBD2 (6 bases each). The CDR3 runs 15 residues. The germline V gene encodes CDR1 MNHNS and CDR2 SASEGT. V shed 3 bases and J shed 9 bases, with 21 bases lying between them. Here the CDR3 DNA reads TGTGCCAGCAGTGAGAGGGGGGACGGAGCTCAAGGGCAGTACTTC. It encodes CASSERGDGAQGQYF.

This rearrangement joins TRBV19 to TRBJ1-4; D ambiguous. Germline lookup yields CDR1 LNHDA and CDR2 SQIVND (reference sequence). Trimming removed 5 bases from V and 0 bases from J, with 10 bases in between. The CDR3 spans 15 residues. The CDR3 region has the DNA TGTGCCAGTAGTCCCGGGCAGGCAACTAATGAAAAACTGTTTTTT. This sequence encodes CASSPGQATNEKLFF.

The chain recombines TRBV3-1 (or the pseudogene TRBV3-2) with TRBJ1-2; no clear D. The CDR3 consists of 12 residues. The germline gives CDR1 LGHDT, CDR2 YNNKEL (reference sequence). V lost 4 bases and J lost 4, with 7 bases in between. For the CDR3, the DNA is TGTGCCAGCAGCCCGGGGTCCTATGGCTACACCTTC. Protein: CASSPGSYGYTF.

This chain joins TRBV3-1 (or the pseudogene TRBV3-2) and TRBJ1-6; TRBD1 matches at 9 bases. Trimming removed 11 bases from V and 8 bases from J; junction bases left unmatched: 7. Germline loops: CDR1 LGHDT, CDR2 YNNKEL (reference sequence). This CDR3 has 13 residues. The CDR3 is CARSTGGHSPLHF. In nucleotides, the CDR3 is TGTGCCCGATCGACAGGGGGGCATTCACCCCTCCACTTT.

This sequence joins TRBV9 and TRBJ2-6; 10 positions agree with TRBD1. CDR3 length: 16 residues. Unmatched junction bases numbered 6, after V lost 5 bases and J lost 4 bases. Germline values: CDR1 SGDLS, CDR2 YYNGEE. CDR3 nucleotides: TGTGCCAGCAGTCGACAGGGGGCGTTAGGGGCCAACGTCCTGACTTTC. This encodes CASSRQGALGANVLTF.

V usage is TRBV12-3 or TRBV12-4 and J usage is TRBJ1-5; D is uncertain. This CDR3 spans 13 amino acids. V lost 3 bases and J 3 bases, leaving 6 bases between the germline ends. The CDR3 here is CASSFMDNQPQHF. In nucleotides, the CDR3 is TGTGCCAGCAGTTTCATGGACAATCAGCCCCAGCATTTT.

The CDR3 nucleotides are TGTGCCAGCAGCCGCGGGCGACAGGGCTCGCGCGAGCAGTACTTC. This sequence encodes CASSRGRQGSREQYF. The rearrangement uses TRBV11-1 and TRBJ2-7; 7 nucleotides align to TRBD1. The germline V gene has CDR1 SGHAT and CDR2 FQDESV (reference sequence). This CDR3 is built from 15 residues. V trimming: 5 bases; J trimming: 6 bases; junction bases outside the gene matches: 13.

The V and J genes are TRBV19 and TRBJ2-6; D gene ambiguous. V shed 8 bases and J shed 4 bases, with 6 bases lying between them. This CDR3 is 12 amino acids long. Germline CDR1 reads LNHDA; CDR2 reads SQIVND (reference sequence). As DNA, the CDR3 is TGTGCCAGTGAAGAAGGGGCCAACGTCCTGACTTTC. This translates into CASEEGANVLTF.

This clone was picked up one time. V is TRBV6-1 and J is TRBJ1-5, with 11 bases identical to TRBD1. The trim removed 0 bases at V and 6 bases at J, leaving 7 bases unmatched. Germline values: CDR1 MNHNS, CDR2 SASEGT. CDR3 size: 17 residues. The CDR3 loop reads CASSEAAGTGGRQPQHF. In DNA form, the CDR3 reads TGTGCCAGCAGTGAAGCTGCCGGGACAGGGGGTCGTCAGCCCCAGCATTTT.

The chain couples TRBV6-2 or TRBV6-3 to TRBJ1-1; D not certain. Germline V gene sequence: CDR1 MNHEY, CDR2 SVGEGT. The V gene lost 5 bases and the J gene lost 10 bases, with 17 bases spanning the gap. The CDR3 totals 13 residues. The CDR3 reads CASSGGSRRSAFF. In nucleotides, the CDR3 is TGTGCCAGCAGTGGCGGATCTAGGCGTTCAGCTTTCTTT.

This chain uses TRBV6-5 with TRBJ1-2, with D possibly matching TRBD1 (6 bases). V lost 7 bases and J 4 bases, leaving 16 bases between the germline ends. Germline loops: CDR1 MNHEY, CDR2 SVGAGI. The CDR3 loop spans 14 amino acids. CDR3 sequence: CASTSTGGAYGYTF. CDR3 in DNA: TGTGCCAGCACTTCCACCGGGGGGGCCTATGGCTACACCTTC.

The chain uses TRBV7-2 and TRBJ1-5; D not resolved. The germline gives CDR1 SGHTA, CDR2 FQGNSA. The CDR3 has 15 residues. Trimming took off 5 bases at V and 3 bases at J, with 14 bases between the two ends. CDR3 protein: CASSPGSEANQPQHF. For the CDR3, the DNA is TGTGCCAGCAGCCCAGGATCCGAGGCCAATCAGCCCCAGCATTTT.